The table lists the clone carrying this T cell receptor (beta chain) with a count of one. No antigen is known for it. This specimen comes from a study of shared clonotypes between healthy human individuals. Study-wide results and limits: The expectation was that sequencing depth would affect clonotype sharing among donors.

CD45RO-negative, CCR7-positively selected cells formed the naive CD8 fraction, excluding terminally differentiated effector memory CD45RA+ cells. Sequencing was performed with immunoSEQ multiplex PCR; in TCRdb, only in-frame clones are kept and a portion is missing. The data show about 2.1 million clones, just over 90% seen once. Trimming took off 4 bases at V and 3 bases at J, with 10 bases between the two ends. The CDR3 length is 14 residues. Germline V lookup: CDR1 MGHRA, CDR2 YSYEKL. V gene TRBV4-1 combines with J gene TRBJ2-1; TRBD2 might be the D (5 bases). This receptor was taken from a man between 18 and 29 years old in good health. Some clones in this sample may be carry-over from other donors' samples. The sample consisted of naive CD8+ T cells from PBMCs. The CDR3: CASSRDRDYNEQFF. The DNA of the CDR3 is TGCGCCAGCAGCCGAGACCGGGACTACAATGAGCAGTTCTTC.